This TCR beta chain originates from a study of blood T cell repertoires in COVID-19. Looking at the study overall: Collection of acute and convalescent COVID-19 samples took place in the United States, Italy and Spain.

Generated by immunoSEQ multiplex PCR, the TCRdb table keeps only in-frame clones and is missing some. The data contain about 320,000 clones, 85% of them singletons. Participant age was about 18 to 100 years, and participants resided in roughly 25 US areas. Participants were placed into cohorts based on the clinical history they reported. Sequencing input: PBMCs or T cells enriched from blood (not recorded which). The TCR sequence derives from a woman aged 25 to 39 who had been exposed to COVID-19.

CDR3 nucleotide sequence: TGTGCCAGCAGAAAAACCTCTGGCGGGGGGCCCGGGGAGCTGTTTTTT. Its protein product is CASRKTSGGGPGELFF. The rearrangement uses TRBV6-6 and TRBJ2-2; TRBD2 matches at 8 bases. This CDR3 comprises 16 residues. Germline assignment: CDR1 MNHNY and CDR2 SVGAGI (reference sequence). The junction had 12 bases not matched to a gene; V was cut back by 6 bases and J by 6 bases.